These 24 T cell receptor beta chains came from one sample sequenced in a study of T cells in Graves' hyperthyroidism and ophthalmopathy. The TCR beta CDR3 regions underwent amplification using RNA transcripts as the source. First-round RT-PCR of the TCR CDR3 relied on the HTBI primer set. TCRdb re-called the multiplex PCR reads with MiXCR, one entry per CDR3 protein. The sample gives around 290,000 distinct CDR3 sequences, about 17% of which show up once; around 61% is in the top ten. Source material: blood. Receptor source: a woman in her sixties or seventies with Graves' ophthalmopathy.

This clonotype was detected many times. The V call is TRBV2, the J call TRBJ2-2, with D perhaps matching TRBD1 or TRBD2 (5 bases each). Germline CDR1 SNHLY, CDR2 FYNNEI. The CDR3 spans 13 residues. V lost 6 bases and J lost 6, with 11 bases in between. The CDR3 loop reads CASRSQGPGELFF. CDR3 nucleotide sequence: TGTGCCAGCAGATCGCAGGGACCCGGGGAGCTGTTTTTT.

This clonotype has ten or more counts. V usage is TRBV6-1 and J usage is TRBJ2-5, with D possibly TRBD1 on 6 matching bases. Germline loops: CDR1 MNHNS, CDR2 SASEGT. The CDR3 contains 14 residues. Trimming took off 7 bases at V and 5 bases at J, with 17 bases between the two ends. The chain's CDR3 is CASKLQGFWETQYF. DNA of the CDR3: TGTGCCAGCAAACTACAGGGTTTTTGGGAGACCCAGTACTTC.

Only a few counts were recorded for this clonotype. The chain is built from TRBV14 and TRBJ1-3, with a weak D call TRBD1 (5 bases). The CDR3 runs to 14 residues. With 5 bases removed from V and 0 bases from J, the gap between germline ends came to 8 bases. Germline V gene lookup returns CDR1 SGHDN and CDR2 FVKESK. For the CDR3, the DNA is TGTGCCAGCAGCACGGGGCTCTCTGGAAACACCATATATTTT. This gives the protein CASSTGLSGNTIYF.

The sample holds many counts of this clonotype. The chain employs TRBV2 and TRBJ2-5; 12 positions match TRBD2. The CDR3 length is 15 residues. With 6 bases clipped from V and 5 bases from J, the junction kept 7 bases outside the gene matches. Germline lookup yields CDR1 SNHLY and CDR2 FYNNEI. CDR3 sequence: CASSPTSGSWETQYF. The CDR3 nucleotides read TGTGCCAGCAGCCCGACTAGCGGGAGTTGGGAGACCCAGTACTTC.

Concerning this clonotype itself: A much larger clone lies a single base off, so this may be a read error. The CDR3 spells CASSSPLLAGVTDTQYF. CDR3 sequence (DNA): TGCGCCAGCAGCTCGCCCCTACTAGCGGGAGTTACAGATACGCAGTATTTT. The chain has TRBV5-1 and TRBJ2-3; 11 bases line up with TRBD2. The CDR3 is made up of 17 amino acids. The germline V gene has CDR1 SGHRS and CDR2 YFSETQ. V was pared by 3 bases and J by 3 bases, with 9 bases of the junction left unmatched.

This clonotype was detected ten times or more. J is TRBJ2-5 and V is TRBV20-1; TRBD2 matches at 11 bases. CDR1 and CDR2 (germline): DFQATT, SNEGSKA (reference sequence). The CDR3 length is 14 residues. The trim removed 0 bases at V and 7 bases at J, leaving 4 bases unmatched. The CDR3 here is CSARDPLAGGTQYF. Written as DNA, the CDR3 is TGCAGTGCTAGAGACCCGCTAGCGGGAGGGACCCAGTACTTC.

Notes on this clonotype: A single base separates this from a much larger clone, so it may be a read error. V and J are TRBV5-1 and TRBJ1-5; a possible D gene is TRBD1 (6 bases). The CDR3 has 18 amino acids. Germline-derived CDR1 and CDR2 are SGHRS and YFSETQ. Trimming stripped 4 bases from V and 1 base from J, with 21 bases between. This CDR3 is CASSPGRGAGMSNQPQHF. The CDR3 nucleotides are TGCGCCAGCAGCCCCGGACGGGGGGCCGGCATGAGCAATCAGCCCCAGCATTTT.

This clonotype was detected ten times or more. The CDR3 reads CASSQRSGPQHF. The CDR3 DNA is TGTGCCAGCAGCCAAAGGTCCGGGCCCCAGCATTTT. This sequence joins TRBV7-2 and TRBJ1-5; unclear D gene. The CDR3 extends over 12 amino acids. The V end was cut by 5 bases, the J end by 9 bases, with 11 bases between. CDR1 and CDR2 from the germline V gene are SGHTA and FQGNSA.

This clonotype came up many times. V usage is TRBV28 and J usage is TRBJ2-1; D may match TRBD1 or TRBD2 (5 bases each). V lost 6 bases to trimming and J lost 0 bases, with 15 bases between them. The CDR3 totals 16 residues. The germline gives CDR1 MDHEN, CDR2 SYDVKM. The CDR3 loop reads CASSRRGGSSYNEQFF. DNA for the CDR3: TGTGCCAGCAGCCGTAGGGGTGGGAGCTCCTACAATGAGCAGTTCTTC. Complete variable domain (other parts from reference TRBV28 and TRBJ2-1): DVKVTQSSRYLVKRTGEKVFLECVQDMDHENMFWYRQDPGLGLRLIYFSYDVKMKEKGDIPEGYSVSREKKERFSLILESASTNQTSMYLCASSRRGGSSYNEQFFGPGTRLTVL.

This clonotype was counted ten times or more. The DNA of the CDR3 is TGTGCCAGCAGCACGGGACGGAGAACCTACGAGCAGTACTTC. Protein product: CASSTGRRTYEQYF. This chain connects TRBV28 to TRBJ2-7, with D perhaps TRBD1 or TRBD2 (5 bases each). V was trimmed by 6 bases and J by 2 bases, leaving 14 bases between them. The CDR3 totals 14 residues. The germline V gene encodes CDR1 MDHEN and CDR2 SYDVKM.

This clonotype was recorded many times. The chain uses TRBV5-1 and TRBJ1-1; D is unclear. The germline V gene has CDR1 SGHRS and CDR2 YFSETQ. Trimming took 0 bases from V and 0 from J, leaving 12 bases between them. This CDR3 has 16 amino acids. This CDR3 is CASSLAGTTMNTEAFF. CDR3 in DNA: TGCGCCAGCAGCTTGGCCGGCACTACCATGAACACTGAAGCTTTCTTT. Drawing the rest from reference TRBV5-1 and TRBJ1-1, the complete variable domain is KAGVTQTPRYLIKTRGQQVTLSCSPISGHRSVSWYQQTPGQGLQFLFEYFSETQRNKGNFPGRFSGRQFSNSRSEMNVSTLELGDSALYLCASSLAGTTMNTEAFFGQGTRLTVV.

CDR3 loop: CASSPHLGTGVSYNEQFF. CDR3 bases: TGTGCCAGCAGCCCCCATTTAGGGACAGGAGTCTCCTACAATGAGCAGTTCTTC. This chain links TRBV4-2 with TRBJ2-1, with 8 nucleotides matching TRBD1. CDR3 size: 18 residues. Germline values: CDR1 LGHNA, CDR2 YNFKEQ. V gave up 4 bases and J gave up 0 bases; unmatched junction bases: 11.

This clonotype was seen a few times. This chain uses TRBV18 with TRBJ2-3; the match to TRBD1 covers 8 bases. Trimming removed 6 bases from V and 4 bases from J; junction bases left unmatched: 9. Germline CDR1 and CDR2: KGHSH and LQKENI. This CDR3 is 15 amino acids long. CDR3 DNA: TGTGCCAGCTCGGAAACTCAGACAGGGGCAGATACGCAGTATTTT. Translated: CASSETQTGADTQYF.

This clonotype appeared many times. This chain connects TRBV4-1 to TRBJ1-2, with D possibly TRBD1 on 5 matching bases. Trimming took 4 bases from V and 4 from J, leaving 16 bases between them. Germline assignment: CDR1 MGHRA and CDR2 YSYEKL. The CDR3 covers 15 residues. The CDR3 nucleotides are TGCGCCAGCAGCCCACTAGGGGCGAACGGCTATGGCTACACCTTC. It specifies CASSPLGANGYGYTF.

There are many counts of this clonotype. This rearrangement joins TRBV5-8 to TRBJ1-4; 7 bases map to TRBD1. CDR1 and CDR2 from the germline V gene are SGHTS and YDEGEE. The length of the CDR3 is 16 residues. The trim removed 4 bases at V and 7 bases at J, leaving 13 bases unmatched. CDR3: CASSPGTDKISEKLFF. The CDR3 region has the DNA TGTGCCAGCAGCCCCGGGACAGACAAAATAAGTGAAAAACTGTTTTTT.

This clonotype was observed a few times. The rearrangement joins TRBV6-2 or TRBV6-3 to TRBJ2-5; D remains unclear. V was cut by 0 bases and J by 4 bases, with 12 bases left in between. The germline V gene has CDR1 MNHEY and CDR2 SVGEGT. CDR3 length: 15 amino acids. The CDR3 reads CASSYSGAGPETQYF. The CDR3 coding sequence is TGTGCCAGCAGTTACTCGGGCGCAGGCCCAGAGACCCAGTACTTC.

This clonotype was counted ten times or more. The CDR3 reads CASSLGAGGYGYTF. In nucleotides, the CDR3 is TGCGCCAGCAGCCTGGGAGCAGGGGGCTATGGCTACACCTTC. This chain connects TRBV4-1 to TRBJ1-2, with TRBD1 matching 7 bases. Germline loops: CDR1 MGHRA, CDR2 YSYEKL. CDR3 size: 14 residues. Trimming at V came to 4 bases and at J to 4 bases, leaving 6 bases not matched to a gene.

This clonotype was detected many times. CDR3 loop: CASSSTTWAASTDTQYF. As DNA, the CDR3 is TGTGCCAGCAGTTCCACCACCTGGGCGGCTAGCACAGATACGCAGTATTTT. This rearrangement joins TRBV27 to TRBJ2-3, with D unclear. This CDR3 is 17 amino acids long. Germline V gene lookup returns CDR1 MNHEY and CDR2 SMNVEV (reference sequence). V dropped 4 bases and J dropped 0 bases, with 17 bases sitting between them.

This clonotype was observed many times. As DNA, the CDR3 is TGTGCCAGCAGTTCCGGGACTAGCGGGGGGACAAACAATGAGCAGTTCTTC. Translated, it gives CASSSGTSGGTNNEQFF. The V and J genes are TRBV6-2 or TRBV6-3 and TRBJ2-1; 15 bases align to TRBD2. The CDR3 is 17 amino acids. Germline lookup yields CDR1 MNHEY and CDR2 SVGEGT. After removal of 4 bases from V and 5 bases from J, the junction contained 6 bases not matched to a gene.

At least ten counts were recorded for this clonotype. The gene calls are TRBV6-1 and TRBJ1-2; D is undetermined. Per the germline V gene, CDR1 is MNHNS and CDR2 is SASEGT. The CDR3 is 12 residues long. Trimming took 6 bases from V and 6 from J, leaving 11 bases between them. In DNA, the CDR3 is TGTGCCAGCAGCCCCCGCGGGGATGGCTACACCTTC. This encodes CASSPRGDGYTF.

The gene calls are TRBV9 and TRBJ1-1; the D gene is possibly TRBD1 (6 bases). Trimming left V 3 bases short and J 4 bases short, with 13 bases between. The CDR3 extends over 14 amino acids. Germline lookup yields CDR1 SGDLS and CDR2 YYNGEE. The CDR3, as DNA: TGTGCCAGCAGCGCCGGGACACTAGGCACTGAAGCTTTCTTT. Translating gives CASSAGTLGTEAFF.

This clonotype was counted many times. This chain connects TRBV14 to TRBJ2-5; D remains unclear. V was cut by 2 bases and J by 4 bases, with 14 bases left in between. This CDR3 is 15 amino acids long. Germline V gives CDR1 SGHDN, CDR2 FVKESK. CDR3 in DNA: TGTGCCAGCAGCCAATTACCCGGGCGCGGAGAGACCCAGTACTTC. It encodes CASSQLPGRGETQYF.

This clonotype was seen many times. The genes are TRBV7-2 and TRBJ2-1, with 7 bases matching TRBD1. Germline V gene sequence: CDR1 SGHTA, CDR2 FQGNSA. This CDR3 comprises 15 residues. V dropped 3 bases and J dropped 1; count of bases not matched to a gene: 3. CDR3 DNA sequence: TGTGCCAGCAGCTTCAAGACAGGGTCCTACAATGAGCAGTTCTTC. Its protein is CASSFKTGSYNEQFF. Drawing the rest from reference TRBV7-2 and TRBJ2-1, the complete variable domain is GAGVSQSPSNKVTEKGKDVELRCDPISGHTALYWYRQSLGQGLEFLIYFQGNSAPDKSGLPSDRFSAERTGGSVSTLTIQRTQQEDSAVYLCASSFKTGSYNEQFFGPGTRLTVL.

This clonotype turned up a few times. The chain couples TRBV20-1 to TRBJ2-1, with 15 bases that match TRBD2. There are 17 residues in the CDR3. CDR1 is DFQATT, CDR2 SNEGSKA, per germline (reference sequence). The ends lost 6 bases at V and 0 bases at J; junction bases unmatched: 6. The CDR3, as DNA: TGCAGTGCCCCGGGACTAGCGGGGGGCAACTCCTACAATGAGCAGTTCTTC. This codes for CSAPGLAGGNSYNEQFF.